This T cell receptor beta chain is drawn from a study of blood T cell repertoires in COVID-19. Study background: The origin of the acute and convalescent COVID-19 samples was the United States, Italy and Spain.

V dropped 0 bases and J dropped 4; count of bases not matched to a gene: 5. Germline loops: CDR1 SGHTS, CDR2 YDEGEE. The CDR3 extends over 15 amino acids. Assay: immunoSEQ multiplex PCR; the TCRdb copy retains only in-frame clones and omits some. The sample lists 250,000 or so clones, about nine tenths occurring once. The receptor was derived from a middle-aged man with active or convalescent COVID-19. The chain has TRBV5-8 and TRBJ2-3; 7 bases align to TRBD1. Source material: peripheral blood. For the CDR3, the DNA is TGTGCCAGCAGCTTGGGGGGCAGGGGGTCAGATACGCAGTATTTT. Encoded protein: CASSLGGRGSDTQYF. Supplemented by reference TRBV5-8 and TRBJ2-3, the full variable domain reads EAGVTQSPTHLIKTRGQQATLRCSPISGHTSVYWYQQALGLGLQFLLWYDEGEERNRGNFPPRFSGRQFPNYSSELNVNALELEDSALYLCASSLGGRGSDTQYFGPGTRLTVL.